This is a list of T cell receptor beta chains from one sample in a study of blood T cell repertoires in COVID-19. Libraries were prepared by immunoSEQ multiplex PCR; TCRdb keeps only in-frame clonotypes and omits some of them. Seen here are some 270,000 clones, about 82% observed once, and the top ten hold approximately 6.2%. Sequences were obtained from peripheral blood. The origin of the receptors is a woman of 80 years or more with COVID-19, enrolled during active disease. The CDR3 runs from the conserved cysteine through the conserved F or W. D genes are given only for firm matches. Expanded clones get a size class; other rows say once, few or many, or leave the size out.

clone_size j_call d_call v_call cdr3_nt cdr3_aa
. TRBJ2-1 TRBD2 TRBV2 TGTGCCACCCAGCGGGGGGGGGAGTACAATGAGCAGTTCTTC CATQRGGEYNEQFF
. TRBJ1-4 TRBD1 TRBV6-6 TGTGCCAGCAGTTACTCGATGGGACAGGGTGAAAAACTGTTTTTT CASSYSMGQGEKLFF
. TRBJ1-1 . TRBV5-6 TGTGCCAGCAGCATGCCGGGACTTCCAACCCTCGGGGACACTGAAGCTTTCTTT CASSMPGLPTLGDTEAFF
. TRBJ2-1 . TRBV15 TGTGCCACCAGCAGGCCCCCCGTCGGGGAGCAGTTCTTC CATSRPPVGEQFF
once TRBJ1-5 . TRBV28 TGTGCCAGCAGTTTAGAAACGGGATCGGGCAATCAGCCCCAGCATTTT CASSLETGSGNQPQHF
. TRBJ1-2 TRBD1 TRBV24-1 TGTGCCACATCTCCCAGGGGGAGTGGGTATGGCTACACCTTC CATSPRGSGYGYTF
. TRBJ2-1 . TRBV28 TGTGCCAGCAGCCTGGGGGGATCCGGCACTTACAATGAGCAGTTCTTC CASSLGGSGTYNEQFF
. TRBJ2-7 . TRBV19 TGTGCCAGTAGTAACCAGGGCTCCTACGAGCAGTACTTC CASSNQGSYEQYF
. TRBJ2-3 TRBD2 TRBV27 TGTGCCAGCAGGGCTAGCGGGGGAAATACGCAGTATTTT CASRASGGNTQYF
. TRBJ1-2 TRBD1 TRBV18 TGTGCCAGCTCCCTGGGACAGGGGGATGGCTACACCTTC CASSLGQGDGYTF
. TRBJ2-6 TRBD2 TRBV2 TGTGCCAGCAACCTACTAGCGGGGGGGCTCGGGGCCAACGTCCTGACTTTC CASNLLAGGLGANVLTF
. TRBJ1-2 . TRBV12-3/TRBV12-4 TGTGCCAGCACCGGCCAGGACAGTTATGGCTACACCTTC CASTGQDSYGYTF
. TRBJ1-2 TRBD1 TRBV19 TGTGCCAGTAGTATAGGCGGGGACAGGGGCTACACCTTC CASSIGGDRGYTF
once TRBJ1-2 . TRBV21-1 TGTGCCAGCAGCAAAAGGCCTAGACAGGGTCTTCCACTTCCTTTAACGGGAGGCTACACCTTC CASSKRPRQGLPLPLTGGYTF
once TRBJ2-5 . TRBV28 TGTGCCAGCACCTGGCTAGGGGGGGGCCCAGAGACCCAGTACTTC CASTWLGGGPETQYF
. TRBJ1-5 . TRBV6-5 TGTGCCAGCAGTTACGGACAGCCAAATAGCAATCAGCCCCAGCATTTT CASSYGQPNSNQPQHF
. TRBJ2-3 . TRBV10-3 TGTGCCATCAGTGAGTTCTCTAGCACAGATACGCAGTATTTT CAISEFSSTDTQYF
. TRBJ1-3 . TRBV13 TGTGCCAGCAGCTCTAGGGGTACCTCTGGAAACACCATATATTTT CASSSRGTSGNTIYF
. TRBJ2-2 . TRBV5-1 TGCGCCAGCAGCCAGGGTACCGGGGAGCTGTTTTTT CASSQGTGELFF
. TRBJ2-1 TRBD2 TRBV19 TGTGCCAGTAGTAACCCCGGGACTAGCGGGGTCAATGAGCAGTTCTTC CASSNPGTSGVNEQFF
. TRBJ2-2 . TRBV11-2 TGTGCCAGCAGCCCCGTTGGGGGAGGAGTATCCGGGGAGCTGTTTTTT CASSPVGGGVSGELFF
. TRBJ1-1 . TRBV27 TGTGCCAGCAGTTCACCTACAGGGTTCACTGAAGCTTTCTTT CASSSPTGFTEAFF
. TRBJ2-6 . TRBV19 TGTGCCAGTAGTATTGGGGGACTCAGCTCTGGGGCCAACGTCCTGACTTTC CASSIGGLSSGANVLTF
once TRBJ1-2 . TRBV7-9 TGTGCCAGCAGCTTAGAGAAGGGGCAGGCTTCACGTTCTAACTATGGCTACACCTTC CASSLEKGQASRSNYGYTF
. TRBJ2-5 TRBD2 TRBV7-7 TGTGCTAGCAGCCGGACTAGCGGGGCCGGAGAAGAGACCCAGTACTTC CASSRTSGAGEETQYF
once TRBJ2-2 . TRBV11-2 TGTGCCAGCAGCTTAGTTTTGTTCCGGGGGGGGGAGCTGTTTTTT CASSLVLFRGGELFF
. TRBJ1-3 TRBD1 TRBV6-6 TGTGCCAGCATAGAACGACAGGGCAGGAACACCATATATTTT CASIERQGRNTIYF
. TRBJ1-4 . TRBV4-3 TGCGCCAGCAGCCAAGGTAGCGGGAAACTGTTTTTT CASSQGSGKLFF
few TRBJ1-3 . TRBV9 TGTGCCAGCAGCGTAGGCGGCACCTACGACGGAAACACCATATATTTT CASSVGGTYDGNTIYF
. TRBJ2-5 TRBD2 TRBV18 TGTGCCAGCTCACAGGGGACTAAAGAGACCCAGTACTTC CASSQGTKETQYF
. TRBJ2-1 . TRBV6-1 TGTGCCAGCAGTGAAAATCAGGGGACCCACAATGAGCAGTTCTTC CASSENQGTHNEQFF
. TRBJ1-4 . TRBV28 TGTGCCAGCAGTTTTACGTTCTCGACCGGGACAAACATTGAAAAACTGTTTTTT CASSFTFSTGTNIEKLFF
. TRBJ2-1 . TRBV5-6 TGTGCCAGCAGCTTGCGGGACAATGAGCAGTTCTTC CASSLRDNEQFF
. TRBJ1-2 TRBD1 TRBV7-9 TGTGCCAGCAGCCAATCGGACAGGGTCCCCTCTGGCTACACCTTC CASSQSDRVPSGYTF
. TRBJ1-2 TRBD1 TRBV6-1 TGTGCCAGCAGTGAAGCGCCCCTCGCAGGGGGTGGCTACACCTTC CASSEAPLAGGGYTF
. TRBJ2-1 . TRBV9 TGTGCCAGCAGCGTAGGCGGCGGGGCACCCTCCTACAATGAGCAGTTCTTC CASSVGGGAPSYNEQFF
. TRBJ2-7 . TRBV11-2 TGTGCCAGCAGCCCCCGCGAGGTGCAGTACTTC CASSPREVQYF
. TRBJ2-1 TRBD1 TRBV5-1 TGCGCCAGCAGCTTGGCCATGACAGGGGTCAATGAGCAGTTCTTC CASSLAMTGVNEQFF
. TRBJ2-1 TRBD2 TRBV6-2/TRBV6-3 TGTGCCAGCAGTTTTACCCTTAGCGGGGGGGTCACCTACAATGAGCAGTTCTTC CASSFTLSGGVTYNEQFF
. TRBJ2-3 . TRBV3-1/TRBV3-2 TGTGCCAGCAGCCCCTCGTTGGGGCAACCGGATACGCAGTATTTT CASSPSLGQPDTQYF
few TRBJ1-3 . TRBV9 TGTGCCAGCAGCCCCACAGGGTTCAGCTCTGGAAACACCATATATTTT CASSPTGFSSGNTIYF
. TRBJ2-1 TRBD1 TRBV7-2 TGTGCCAGCAGCTCCGGGACAGGGGTCTACAATGAGCAGTTCTTC CASSSGTGVYNEQFF
. TRBJ2-7 . TRBV18 TGTGCCAGCTCAAATTCAGGTAGCGAGCAGTACTTC CASSNSGSEQYF
. TRBJ1-5 . TRBV10-2 TGCGCCAGCCAAGCGGTAGGGGGGGCCGTAAGCAATCAGCCCCAGCATTTT CASQAVGGAVSNQPQHF
. TRBJ1-2 TRBD1 TRBV5-5 TGTGCCAGCAGTTATACAGGGGGGGGAAACTATGGCTACACCTTC CASSYTGGGNYGYTF
. TRBJ1-5 . TRBV30 TGTGCCTGGAGACCCACCGGGACATCAGGTCAGCCCCAGCATTTT CAWRPTGTSGQPQHF